This T cell receptor (beta chain) derives from a study of T cell responses to AZD1222 COVID-19 vaccine. Study-wide context: Whether given at about 4 or about 12 weeks, second doses were pooled.

Produced via immunoSEQ multiplex PCR; TCRdb's table is partial and in-frame only. Of more than 150,000 clones in the sample, about nine tenths were seen once. This clone was detected only once. What it recognizes is unknown. Study findings and constraints: Unmutated regions of variants are reportedly targeted by nearly half of spike-specific TCRs. After two AZD1222 doses, spike-specific TCR breadth and depth rose versus day 0. Donors, mostly white British, included more females; clonal diversity was possibly underestimated.

This CDR3 spans 13 amino acids. Germline CDR1 is MGHRA and CDR2 is YSYEKL. Trimming shortened V by 1 base and J by 4 bases, and 2 bases separated the two germline ends. The source of this sequence is an adult in good health. The input for sequencing was peripheral blood, taken on day 0 of AZD1222 vaccination. This chain connects TRBV4-1 to TRBJ1-6; D unresolved. CDR3: CASSQAYNSPLHF. The CDR3 DNA is TGCGCCAGCAGCCAAGCTTATAATTCACCCCTCCACTTT.